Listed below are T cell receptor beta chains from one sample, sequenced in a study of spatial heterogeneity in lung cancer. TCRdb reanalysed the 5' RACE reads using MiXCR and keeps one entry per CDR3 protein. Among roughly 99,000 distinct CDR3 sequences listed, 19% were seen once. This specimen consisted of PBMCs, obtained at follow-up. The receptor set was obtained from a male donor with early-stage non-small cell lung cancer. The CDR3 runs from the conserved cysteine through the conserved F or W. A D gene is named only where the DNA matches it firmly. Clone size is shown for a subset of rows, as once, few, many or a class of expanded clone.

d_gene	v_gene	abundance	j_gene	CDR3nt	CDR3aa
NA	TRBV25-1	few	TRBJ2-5	TGTGCCAGCAGTGACCCTTGGGAGACCCAGTACTTC	CASSDPWETQYF
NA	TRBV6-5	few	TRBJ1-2	TGTGCCAGCAGTTACAATCCCACCGGGAACTATGGCTACACCTTC	CASSYNPTGNYGYTF
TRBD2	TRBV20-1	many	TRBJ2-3	TGCAGTGCTAGAGATCCTGGGACTAGCCCAGATACGCAGTATTTT	CSARDPGTSPDTQYF
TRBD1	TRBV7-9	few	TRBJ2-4	TGTGCCAGCAGCTTCAGACAGGGCAACATTCAGTACTTC	CASSFRQGNIQYF
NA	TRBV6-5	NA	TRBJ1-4	TGTGCCAGCAGTTACATAGGGGAGAAACTGTTTTTT	CASSYIGEKLFF
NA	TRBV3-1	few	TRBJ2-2	TGTGCCAGCAGCCAATCAGCAGCCGGGGAGCTGTTTTTT	CASSQSAAGELFF
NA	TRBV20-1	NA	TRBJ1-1	TGCAGTGCCGAGTTGGGTCAGAATATTGAAGCTTTCTTT	CSAELGQNIEAFF
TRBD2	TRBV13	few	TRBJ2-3	TGTGCCAGCAGCTTGATTAGCGGGAGTAGAGATACGCAGTATTTT	CASSLISGSRDTQYF
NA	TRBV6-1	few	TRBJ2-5	TGTGCCAGCGATACCGCCGTGAGGGAGACCCAGTACTTC	CASDTAVRETQYF
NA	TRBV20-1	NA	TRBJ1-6	TGCAGTGCTAGAGAGTTCCAGGTTAATTCACCCCTCCACTTT	CSAREFQVNSPLHF
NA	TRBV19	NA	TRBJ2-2	TGTGCCAGTAGTTTGGATTCGCCCCTTCTGTGGGAGCTGTTTTTT	CASSLDSPLLWELFF
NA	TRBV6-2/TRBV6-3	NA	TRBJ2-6	TGTGCCAGCACCAATGAGAGAGGGTCACACTCTGGGGCCAACGTCCCGACTTTC	CASTNERGSHSGANVPTF
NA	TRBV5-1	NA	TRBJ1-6	TGCGCCAGCAGCTTGGGGGGATCACCCCTCCACTTT	CASSLGGSPLHF
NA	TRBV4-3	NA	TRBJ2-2	TGCGCCAGCAGCCGGGCAGTTCAGAGGGCGAACACCGGGGAGCTGTTTTTT	CASSRAVQRANTGELFF
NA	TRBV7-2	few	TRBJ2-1	TGTGCCAGCAGCGGCATCCAGTACAATGAGCAGTTCTTC	CASSGIQYNEQFF
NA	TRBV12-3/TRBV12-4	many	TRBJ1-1	TGTGCCAGCAGTTCCCCCCAGTTGGGGGAAGGGGCTTTCTTT	CASSSPQLGEGAFF
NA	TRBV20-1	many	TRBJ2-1	TGCAGTGCTGGCGGGGTGAACTCCTACAATGAGCAGTTCTTC	CSAGGVNSYNEQFF
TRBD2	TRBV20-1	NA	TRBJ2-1	TGCAGTGCTAGAGCGGGGGGACTAGGCAATGAGCAGTTCTTC	CSARAGGLGNEQFF
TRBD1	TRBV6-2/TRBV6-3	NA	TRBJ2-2	TGTGCCAGCAGTTACCCGGGACAGGACACCGGGGAGCTGTTTTTT	CASSYPGQDTGELFF
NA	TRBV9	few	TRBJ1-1	TGTGCCAGCAGCCCCCGACAGGTGGGTGAAGCTTTCTTT	CASSPRQVGEAFF
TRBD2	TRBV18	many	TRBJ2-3	TGTGCCAGCTCACCACGACTAGCGGGAGCAGTAGATACGCAGTATTTT	CASSPRLAGAVDTQYF
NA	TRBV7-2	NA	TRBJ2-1	TGTGCCAGCAGCTTAGGATTAAATGAGCAGTTCTTC	CASSLGLNEQFF
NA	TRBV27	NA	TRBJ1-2	TGTGCCAGCAGTTTCGAAGGGGACTATGGCTACACCTTC	CASSFEGDYGYTF
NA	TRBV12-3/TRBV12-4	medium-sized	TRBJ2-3	TGTGCCAGCAGTTTTTCACTCGTCCCAGATACGCAGTATTTT	CASSFSLVPDTQYF
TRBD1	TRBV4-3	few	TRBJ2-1	TGCGCCAGCAGCGAAGACCTAGGACAGGGTTTCGATGAGCAGTTCTTC	CASSEDLGQGFDEQFF
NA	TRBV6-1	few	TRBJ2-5	TGTGCCAGCAGTGAAGCGGGCCAGTTACAAGAGACCCAGTACTTC	CASSEAGQLQETQYF
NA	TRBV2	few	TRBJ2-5	TGTGCCAGCAGGATGATCGCGGCCCGGACCCAGTACTTC	CASRMIAARTQYF
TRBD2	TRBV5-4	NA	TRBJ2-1	TGTGCCAGCAGCACCTGGACTAGCGGGAACCTCCCCAATGAGCAGTTCTTC	CASSTWTSGNLPNEQFF
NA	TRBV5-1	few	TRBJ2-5	TGCGCCAGCAGCTTGGCCATGGGGACTGGCCAGGGGACCCAGTACTTC	CASSLAMGTGQGTQYF
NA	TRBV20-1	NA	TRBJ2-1	TGCAGTGCTCGCAACAGGGGAGGTTGGGGTTACAATGAGCAGTTCTTC	CSARNRGGWGYNEQFF
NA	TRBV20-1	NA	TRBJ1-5	TGCAGTGCTAGTGGGCAGGCAAATCAGCCCCAGCATTTT	CSASGQANQPQHF
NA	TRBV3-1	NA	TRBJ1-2	TGTGCCAGCAGCCACCCGGGACGGTCTAACTATGGCTACACCTTC	CASSHPGRSNYGYTF